Each of the 29 T cell receptor beta chains below was sequenced from the same sample in a study of spatial heterogeneity in lung cancer (dated by TCRdb to between 2018 and 2021). Receptors were amplified or captured by 5' RACE. Sequencing instrument: NextSeq 500. TCRdb reprocessing: public reads trimmed at Q25 with fastp, clones called with MiXCR, in-frame beta chains kept. CDR3 protein sequences are deduplicated, and each keeps its most common genes and DNA. For this sample the table gives about 36,000 distinct CDR3 sequences, of which 5.2% were detected only once. The top ten clonotypes cover more than 25% of the sample. Sample time point, as interpreted from the label and publication: sample taken at primary tumor resection. TCR sequencing used whole RNA extracted from tumor and nontumor lung tissue, or from cryopreserved PBMC samples, without cell sorting. The material sequenced was PBMCs, taken at surgery. The receptor set was obtained from a female donor with early-stage non-small cell lung cancer.

This clonotype was seen ten or more times. The chain couples TRBV4-1 to TRBJ2-5; TRBD2 matches at 10 bases. The V and J ends lost 6 bases and 1 base, in that order; junction bases with no gene match: 5. CDR3 length: 15 amino acids. Germline loops: CDR1 MGHRA, CDR2 YSYEKL. CDR3 DNA: TGCGCCAGCAGACGTAGCGGGGGGCCCCAAGAGACCCAGTACTTC. Translating gives CASRRSGGPQETQYF.

This clonotype was seen at least ten times. As DNA, the CDR3 is TGCAGTGCTCTTGACACAAGATTCACCGGGGAGCTGTTTTTT. This codes for CSALDTRFTGELFF. The rearrangement joins TRBV20-1 to TRBJ2-2; D gene ambiguous. With 5 bases removed from V and 4 bases from J, the gap between germline ends came to 14 bases. Germline V lookup: CDR1 DFQATT, CDR2 SNEGSKA (reference sequence). The CDR3 has 14 amino acids.

This clonotype occurred many times. The gene calls are TRBV10-3 and TRBJ1-2; perhaps TRBD1 as D (6 bases). The V gene lost 8 bases and the J gene lost 5 bases, with 15 bases spanning the gap. The length of the CDR3 is 13 residues. Germline CDR1 is ENHRY and CDR2 is SYGVKD. The CDR3 protein is CAIRYREGYGYTF. The CDR3 nucleotides read TGTGCCATCCGTTACAGGGAGGGTTATGGCTACACCTTC.

This clonotype came up many times. The rearrangement uses TRBV5-6 and TRBJ2-7; D may be TRBD2 (5 bases). Germline CDR1 is SGHDT and CDR2 is YYEEEE. The V end was cut by 0 bases, the J end by 6 bases, with 13 bases between. This CDR3 has 14 amino acids. The DNA of the CDR3 is TGTGCCAGCAGCTTGGAGAGGGCCCTATCCGAGCAGTACTTC. Translation gives CASSLERALSEQYF.

This clonotype is medium-sized (0.01 to 0.1%). The genes are TRBV12-3 or TRBV12-4 and TRBJ1-2, with D tentatively TRBD1 (5 bases). CDR3 length equals 12 residues. V lost 6 bases and J 7 bases, leaving 12 bases between the germline ends. The CDR3 here is CASSIDSLGYTF. CDR3 coding DNA: TGTGCCAGCAGCATAGACAGTCTTGGCTACACCTTC.

The genes are TRBV9 and TRBJ2-1; D not certain. Trimming shortened V by 0 bases and J by 7 bases, and 11 bases separated the two germline ends. The CDR3 extends over 14 amino acids. Germline lookup yields CDR1 SGDLS and CDR2 YYNGEE. The CDR3 reads CASSVGRLTNEQFF. The CDR3 bases are TGTGCCAGCAGCGTAGGGAGACTCACTAATGAGCAGTTCTTC.

This sequence joins TRBV3-1 and TRBJ2-1, with 8 positions matching TRBD2. CDR3 length: 15 residues. V lost 1 base and J lost 4; bases outside the gene matches: 3. Germline assignment: CDR1 LGHDT and CDR2 YNNKEL (reference sequence). Written as DNA, the CDR3 is TGTGCCAGCAGCCAAGCCCAGCGGGGGTACAATGAGCAGTTCTTC. This translates into CASSQAQRGYNEQFF.

This clonotype was detected ten times or more. The CDR3 sequence is CASSLLPWGIGTEAFF. The CDR3 DNA sequence: TGTGCCAGCAGTCTCCTCCCCTGGGGTATAGGCACTGAAGCTTTCTTT. This chain joins TRBV12-3 or TRBV12-4 and TRBJ1-1; D gene unclear. Trimming took off 5 bases at V and 4 bases at J, with 20 bases between the two ends. This CDR3 is 16 amino acids long.

This clonotype has ten or more counts. The J gene is TRBJ2-7, the V gene TRBV19, with 12 bases lining up with TRBD2. V lost 1 base, J lost 3 bases, and 13 bases stayed unmatched. Germline lookup yields CDR1 LNHDA and CDR2 SQIVND (reference sequence). CDR3 size: 19 residues. The CDR3 here is CASSIAATPGLAGFYEQYF. The CDR3 region has the DNA TGTGCCAGTAGTATAGCGGCGACGCCCGGACTAGCGGGATTCTACGAGCAGTACTTC. The complete variable domain, with remaining parts taken from reference TRBV19 and TRBJ2-7, reads DGGITQSPKYLFRKEGQNVTLSCEQNLNHDAMYWYRQDPGQGLRLIYYSQIVNDFQKGDIAEGYSVSREKKESFPLTVTSAQKNPTAFYLCASSIAATPGLAGFYEQYFGPGTRLTVT.

This clonotype was recorded at least ten times. The chain carries TRBV6-2 or TRBV6-3 and TRBJ2-1; D possibly uses TRBD1 or TRBD2 (5 bases each). Germline-derived CDR1 and CDR2 are MNHEY and SVGEGT. V dropped 2 bases and J dropped 12 bases, with 11 bases sitting between them. The CDR3 runs 12 residues. CDR3 sequence: CASSYPGARQFF. CDR3 DNA sequence: TGTGCCAGCAGTTACCCCGGGGCCAGGCAGTTCTTC.

This clonotype was observed at least ten times. The chain is built from TRBV7-2 and TRBJ2-5, with a tentative D call TRBD2 (5 bases). CDR3 size: 14 residues. In germline, CDR1 is SGHTA, CDR2 FQGNSA. Trimming shortened V by 5 bases and J by 1 base, and 11 bases separated the two germline ends. The CDR3 loop reads CASSLSGIQETQYF. Here the CDR3 DNA reads TGTGCCAGCAGCCTAAGCGGAATCCAAGAGACCCAGTACTTC. The full variable domain, rest sourced from reference TRBV7-2 and TRBJ2-5, is GAGVSQSPSNKVTEKGKDVELRCDPISGHTALYWYRQSLGQGLEFLIYFQGNSAPDKSGLPSDRFSAERTGGSVSTLTIQRTQQEDSAVYLCASSLSGIQETQYFGPGTRLLVL.

This clonotype was seen ten or more times. The chain uses TRBV7-2 and TRBJ2-2; tentative D call: TRBD2 (5 bases). CDR3 length: 14 residues. CDR1 is SGHTA and CDR2 is FQGNSA in the germline V gene. Trimming removed 0 bases from V and 4 bases from J, with 6 bases in between. CDR3 sequence: CASSLAGVTGELFF. The CDR3 DNA sequence: TGTGCCAGCAGCTTAGCGGGAGTCACCGGGGAGCTGTTTTTT.

This clonotype has ten or more counts. This chain connects TRBV5-1 to TRBJ2-5; D ambiguous. The V gene lost 0 bases and the J gene lost 2 bases, with 8 bases spanning the gap. Germline V gene data show CDR1 as SGHRS and CDR2 as YFSETQ. This CDR3 has 14 amino acids. For the CDR3, the DNA is TGCGCCAGCAGCTTGGGGCCAGCTCAAGAGACCCAGTACTTC. Residues: CASSLGPAQETQYF.

A few counts support this clonotype. The CDR3 nucleotides read TGCAGTGCTTTCCGGGACTTATCCTACGAGCAGTACTTC. Its translation is CSAFRDLSYEQYF. This chain uses TRBV20-1 with TRBJ2-7; weak D call: TRBD2 (6 bases). The CDR3 totals 13 residues. The germline gives CDR1 DFQATT, CDR2 SNEGSKA (reference sequence). V was trimmed by 5 bases and J by 1 base, leaving 12 bases between them.

This chain links TRBV20-1 with TRBJ2-7, with D tentatively TRBD1 or TRBD2 (6 bases each). The V gene lost 6 bases and the J gene lost 2 bases, with 14 bases spanning the gap. The CDR3 extends over 13 amino acids. Germline V gene sequence: CDR1 DFQATT, CDR2 SNEGSKA (reference sequence). The CDR3 here is CSAGGPGAYEQYF. DNA for the CDR3: TGCAGTGCCGGGGGCCCCGGGGCCTACGAGCAGTACTTC.

This clonotype was recorded many times. The chain employs TRBV28 and TRBJ2-7; no firm D call. The germline CDR1 and CDR2 sequences are MDHEN and SYDVKM. There are 15 residues in the CDR3. V shed 6 bases and J shed 0 bases, with 15 bases lying between them. The CDR3 region has the DNA TGTGCCAGCAGCCCACCTATCGGAAGCTCCTACGAGCAGTACTTC. This codes for CASSPPIGSSYEQYF.

There are many counts of this clonotype. The chain employs TRBV7-2 and TRBJ1-3; D unclear. Germline CDR1 and CDR2: SGHTA and FQGNSA. The CDR3 spans 15 residues. With 3 bases removed from V and 5 bases from J, the gap between germline ends came to 14 bases. The CDR3 protein is CASSLPGSGRNTIYF. The CDR3 DNA follows: TGTGCCAGCAGCTTGCCCGGGAGCGGTAGAAACACCATATATTTT.

This clonotype was seen repeatedly, ten times or more. The chain links TRBV3-1 to TRBJ1-1; the D is unclear. The CDR3 extends over 15 amino acids. CDR1 and CDR2 (germline): LGHDT, YNNKEL (reference sequence). V was clipped by 4 bases and J by 6 bases, with 18 bases between them. The CDR3 sequence: CASSPTIGVGSEAFF. CDR3 sequence (DNA): TGTGCCAGCAGCCCCACCATCGGAGTAGGCTCTGAAGCTTTCTTT.

Ten or more counts support this clonotype. J is TRBJ2-1 and V is TRBV6-1; 14 bases match TRBD2. CDR3 size: 15 residues. Germline CDR1 is MNHNS and CDR2 is SASEGT. The V gene end was trimmed by 7 bases and the J gene end by 4 bases; junction bases not matched to a gene: 3. The CDR3 loop reads CASTRTSGGYNEQFF. In DNA form, the CDR3 reads TGTGCCAGCACAAGGACTAGCGGGGGGTACAATGAGCAGTTCTTC.

Ten or more counts support this clonotype. V gene TRBV19 combines with J gene TRBJ1-5; possibly TRBD1 for D (6 bases). V dropped 4 bases and J dropped 3 bases, with 19 bases sitting between them. The CDR3 runs 17 residues. Germline lookup yields CDR1 LNHDA and CDR2 SQIVND (reference sequence). CDR3 residues: CASSTAPGTLLNQPQHF. DNA of the CDR3: TGTGCCAGTAGTACCGCCCCCGGGACACTACTCAATCAGCCCCAGCATTTT.

This clonotype was counted a few times. The chain links TRBV7-9 to TRBJ1-2, with D possibly being TRBD1 (6 bases). Per the germline V gene, CDR1 is SEHNR and CDR2 is FQNEAQ (reference sequence). Between the trimmed V and J ends, which lost 2 bases and 3 bases, there was a span of 10 bases. The CDR3 is 14 residues long. CDR3 bases: TGTGCCAGCAGCTTACGCGGGGGCTACTATGGCTACACCTTC. Amino acids: CASSLRGGYYGYTF.

This clonotype came up many times. CDR3 nucleotide sequence: TGTGCCATCAGTGAGTCGGGTGGACAATACAATGAGCAGTTCTTC. Its protein is CAISESGGQYNEQFF. V and J are TRBV10-3 and TRBJ2-1; D possibly corresponds to TRBD1 (5 bases). V dropped 0 bases and J dropped 4 bases, with 10 bases sitting between them. This CDR3 has 15 amino acids. The V gene's germline CDR1 is ENHRY and CDR2 SYGVKD.

This clonotype was detected a few times. V and J are TRBV28 and TRBJ1-6, with TRBD1 as a possible D gene (5 bases). V dropped 4 bases and J dropped 6 bases, with 19 bases sitting between them. Germline V gene sequence: CDR1 MDHEN, CDR2 SYDVKM. This CDR3 is built from 17 residues. The CDR3 loop reads CASSSDRTGFLNSPLHF. In DNA form, the CDR3 reads TGTGCCAGCAGTTCTGACCGAACAGGATTTCTTAATTCACCCCTCCACTTT.

This clonotype has a count of ten or more. The V call is TRBV28, the J call TRBJ2-7; 7 bases are a match to TRBD1. The length of the CDR3 is 13 residues. The trim removed 6 bases at V and 0 bases at J, leaving 2 bases unmatched. Germline V gene sequence: CDR1 MDHEN, CDR2 SYDVKM. The CDR3 nucleotides are TGTGCCAGCAGCTGGGACAGCTCCTACGAGCAGTACTTC. Its translation is CASSWDSSYEQYF.

The genes are TRBV5-1 and TRBJ2-7; TRBD2 matches at 8 bases. The CDR3 sequence is 15 residues long. CDR1 is SGHRS and CDR2 is YFSETQ in the germline V gene. V was clipped by 4 bases and J by 6 bases; unmatched bases: 12. The CDR3 region is CASSRDAGGDGEQYF. Written as DNA, the CDR3 is TGCGCCAGCAGCCGGGACGCGGGAGGCGATGGCGAGCAGTACTTC.

Turning to this clonotype: A read error may account for a junction end that differs from germline. V usage is TRBV28 and J usage is TRBJ2-6; the D is unclear. Germline CDR1 MDHEN, CDR2 SYDVKM. The CDR3 has 17 residues. CDR3 amino acids: CASCLPSTLSGANVLTF. The DNA of the CDR3 is TGTGCCAGCTGTTTGCCGTCCACCCTCTCTGGGGCCAACGTCCTGACTTTC.

The chain's CDR3 is CASSTDSSDTQYF. CDR3 DNA: TGTGCCAGCTCCACGGACAGTTCAGATACGCAGTATTTT. The rearrangement links TRBV18 to TRBJ2-3, with D possibly TRBD1 on 6 matching bases. Trimming removed 6 bases at V and 4 bases at J, with 11 bases between. Germline CDR1 reads KGHSH; CDR2 reads LQKENI. The CDR3 extends over 13 amino acids. Full variable domain (outside the CDR3, taken from reference TRBV18 and TRBJ2-3): NAGVMQNPRHLVRRRGQEARLRCSPMKGHSHVYWYRQLPEEGLKFMVYLQKENIIDESGMPKERFSAEFPKEGPSILRIQQVVRGDSAAYFCASSTDSSDTQYFGPGTRLTVL.

This clonotype was counted a few times. V is TRBV30 and J is TRBJ2-2, with D unresolved. Trimming shortened V by 2 bases and J by 3 bases, and 7 bases separated the two germline ends. This CDR3 comprises 13 residues. The germline gives CDR1 GTSNPN, CDR2 SVGIG (reference sequence). CDR3 sequence reads: CAWSYWDTGELFF. The CDR3 region has the DNA TGTGCCTGGAGTTACTGGGACACCGGGGAGCTGTTTTTT.

This clonotype appeared many times. The rearrangement joins TRBV3-1 to TRBJ2-1, with TRBD2 matching over 11 bases. Germline V gives CDR1 LGHDT, CDR2 YNNKEL (reference sequence). The CDR3 sequence is 19 residues long. V shed 5 bases, J shed 4 bases, and the junction held 16 bases outside the gene matches. CDR3 DNA: TGTGCCAGCAGCTCGAAAAACCTAGCGGGGGGCAACACATACAATGAGCAGTTCTTC. It codes for CASSSKNLAGGNTYNEQFF.